This T cell receptor (beta chain) was captured in a study of T cells in Graves' hyperthyroidism and ophthalmopathy. Amplified TCR beta CDR3 regions derived from RNA transcripts. The primer set for the first-round RT-PCR of the TCR CDR3 was HTBI. TCRdb re-called the multiplex PCR reads through MiXCR, storing one row per CDR3 protein. The sample contains about 710,000 distinct CDR3 sequences, less than 20% of which appear only once. This CDR3 contains 15 residues. V shed 3 bases and J 5 bases; nucleotides not matched to a gene: 4. Germline CDR1 LGHDT, CDR2 YNNKEL (reference sequence). Sequencing was performed on blood. This TCR was recovered from a man aged 18 to 29 with Graves' hyperthyroidism. The chain carries TRBV3-1 and TRBJ2-5, with 12 nucleotides matching TRBD1. The CDR3 bases are TGTGCCAGCAGCCAGGGGACAGGGGGCGGGGAGACCCAGTACTTC. Protein product: CASSQGTGGGETQYF.